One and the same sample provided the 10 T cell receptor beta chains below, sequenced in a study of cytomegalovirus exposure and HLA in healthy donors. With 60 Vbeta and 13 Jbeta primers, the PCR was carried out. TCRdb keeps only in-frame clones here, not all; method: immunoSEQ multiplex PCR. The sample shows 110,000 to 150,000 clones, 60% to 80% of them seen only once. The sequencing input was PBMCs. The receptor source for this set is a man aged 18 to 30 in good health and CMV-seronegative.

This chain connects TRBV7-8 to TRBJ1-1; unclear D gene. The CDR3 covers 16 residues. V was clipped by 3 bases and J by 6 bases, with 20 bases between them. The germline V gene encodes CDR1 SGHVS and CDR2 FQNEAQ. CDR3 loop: CASSLVAGSLVSEAFF. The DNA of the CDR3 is TGTGCCAGCAGCTTGGTTGCGGGCTCACTGGTTTCTGAAGCTTTCTTT.

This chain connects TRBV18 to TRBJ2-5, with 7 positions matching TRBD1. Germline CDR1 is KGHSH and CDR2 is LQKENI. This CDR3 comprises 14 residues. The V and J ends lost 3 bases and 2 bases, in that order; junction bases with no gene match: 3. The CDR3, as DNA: TGTGCCAGCTCACCTGACAGGGTTCAAGAGACCCAGTACTTC. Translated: CASSPDRVQETQYF.

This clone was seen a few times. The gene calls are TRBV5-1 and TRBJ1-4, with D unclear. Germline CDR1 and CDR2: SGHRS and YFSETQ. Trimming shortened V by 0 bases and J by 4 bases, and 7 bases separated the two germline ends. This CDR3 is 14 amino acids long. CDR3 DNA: TGCGCCAGCAGCTTGGGTAGTAATAATGAAAAACTGTTTTTT. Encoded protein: CASSLGSNNEKLFF.

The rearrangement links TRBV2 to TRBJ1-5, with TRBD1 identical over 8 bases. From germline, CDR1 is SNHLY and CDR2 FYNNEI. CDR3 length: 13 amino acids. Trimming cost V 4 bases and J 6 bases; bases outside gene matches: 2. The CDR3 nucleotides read TGTGCCAGCAGTGGACAGGGGACTCAGCCCCAGCATTTT. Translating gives CASSGQGTQPQHF.

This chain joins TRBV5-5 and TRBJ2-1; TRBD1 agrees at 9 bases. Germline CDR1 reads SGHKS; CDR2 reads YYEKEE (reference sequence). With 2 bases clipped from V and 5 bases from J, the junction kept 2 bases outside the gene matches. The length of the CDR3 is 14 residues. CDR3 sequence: CASSLWTGDNEQFF. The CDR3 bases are TGTGCCAGCAGCTTATGGACAGGGGACAATGAGCAGTTCTTC.

The chain's CDR3 is CASSKHLEQYF. CDR3 DNA sequence: TGTGCCAGCAGCAAACACCTGGAGCAGTACTTC. This chain uses TRBV5-6 with TRBJ2-5, with D unclear. Trimming stripped 4 bases from V and 11 bases from J, with 12 bases between. The CDR3 totals 11 residues. The germline V gene encodes CDR1 SGHDT and CDR2 YYEEEE.

DNA for the CDR3: TGTGCCAGCAGCGTAGAGGCGGGGGGGGCAGCGGCCTACAATGAGCAGTTCTTC. It encodes CASSVEAGGAAAYNEQFF. The chain is built from TRBV9 and TRBJ2-1; 9 bases align to TRBD2. Germline CDR1 and CDR2: SGDLS and YYNGEE. The CDR3 covers 18 residues. J gave up 2 bases and V 0 bases, and 9 bases lay outside the gene matches.

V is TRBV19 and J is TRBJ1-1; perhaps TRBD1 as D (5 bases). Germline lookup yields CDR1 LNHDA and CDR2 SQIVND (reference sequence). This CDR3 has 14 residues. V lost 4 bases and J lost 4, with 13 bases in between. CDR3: CASSNSFGGTEAFF. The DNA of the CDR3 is TGTGCCAGTAGTAACTCTTTCGGGGGCACTGAAGCTTTCTTT.

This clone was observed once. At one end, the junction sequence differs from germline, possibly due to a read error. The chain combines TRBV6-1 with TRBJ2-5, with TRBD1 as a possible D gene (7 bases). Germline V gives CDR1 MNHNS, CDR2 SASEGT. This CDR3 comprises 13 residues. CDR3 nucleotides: TGTGCCAGCAGTGGACAGGGCGGGGAGACCCGGTACTTC. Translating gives CASSGQGGETRYF.

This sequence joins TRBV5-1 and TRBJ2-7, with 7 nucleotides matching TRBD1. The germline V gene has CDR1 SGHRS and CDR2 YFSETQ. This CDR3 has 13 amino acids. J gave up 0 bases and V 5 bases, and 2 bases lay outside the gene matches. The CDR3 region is CASSGTASYEQYF. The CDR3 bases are TGCGCCAGCAGTGGGACAGCCTCCTACGAGCAGTACTTC.